This TCR beta chain was sequenced during a study of CD8 T cells in ankylosing spondylitis. This clonotype was seen many times. Its antigen is as yet unknown. TCRdb re-analysed the 5' RACE reads in MiXCR, keeping a single row per CDR3 protein. The profile shows about 69,000 distinct CDR3 sequences, about 5.7% of them singletons. Trimming removed 0 bases from V and 4 bases from J, with 10 bases in between. Germline assignment: CDR1 SGHRS and CDR2 YFSETQ. CDR3 size: 15 residues. Points from the study as a whole: Characteristic of ankylosing spondylitis blood, it appeared, was a TCR beta motif comprising several highly homologous variants.

The chain has TRBV5-1 and TRBJ2-2; D is possibly TRBD1 or TRBD2 (5 bases each). The sequence was collected from a male donor with ankylosing spondylitis or in good health (not recorded which). Sample: blood, either unsorted or a sorted T cell fraction (not recorded which). CDR3 region: CASSLVGDGTGELFF. The CDR3 DNA sequence: TGCGCCAGCAGCTTGGTAGGGGACGGCACCGGGGAGCTGTTTTTT.